This T cell receptor (beta chain) is from a study of blood T cell repertoires in COVID-19. The overall study: T cells, B-cell-depleted T cells, or PBMCs supplied cDNA or gDNA.

Produced via immunoSEQ multiplex PCR; TCRdb's table is partial and in-frame only. The sample records 150,000 to 200,000 clones, approximately 88% being singletons. This clone was counted once. The receptor comes from a woman aged 55 to 70 who had recovered from COVID-19. The sequenced material came from PBMCs or T cells enriched from blood (not recorded which).

In nucleotides, the CDR3 is TGTGCCAGCAGCTTATCTGACACGGGGCTAGCGGGGGGGTACGAGCAGTACTTC. Translated: CASSLSDTGLAGGYEQYF. The chain is built from TRBV11-2 and TRBJ2-7; the match to TRBD2 covers 12 bases. Per the germline V gene, CDR1 is SGHAT and CDR2 is FQNNGV. The trim removed 2 bases at V and 4 bases at J, leaving 12 bases unmatched. The CDR3 consists of 18 residues.